This is a list of T cell receptor beta chains from one sample in a study of cytomegalovirus exposure and HLA in healthy donors. Some clones are missing from TCRdb's copy, which holds only in-frame ones; the method was immunoSEQ multiplex PCR. The sample yields fewer than 55,000 clones, approximately 57% seen once. The specimen sequenced was PBMCs. Source of these receptors: a man between 60 and 75 years old in good health and CMV-seropositive. The CDR3 runs from the conserved cysteine through the conserved F or W. A D gene is named only where the DNA matches it firmly. Some rows mark clone size as missing; the rest say once, few, many or name a class of expanded clone.

clone size | J gene | D gene | V gene | CDR3 DNA | CDR3 protein
. | TRBJ1-2 | . | TRBV28 | TGTGCCAGCAGTGCCGAGCAACTACTCAACTATGGCTACACCTTC | CASSAEQLLNYGYTF
. | TRBJ2-7 | TRBD2 | TRBV4-1 | TGCGCCAGCAGCCCAGACGGAGGACTAGCTTACGAGCAGTACTTC | CASSPDGGLAYEQYF
. | TRBJ1-1 | . | TRBV6-5 | TGTGCCAGCAGCCGAGGGAACACTGAAGCTTTCTTT | CASSRGNTEAFF
. | TRBJ2-3 | . | TRBV5-4 | TGTGCCAGCAGCTTGGGGGGGGTGACAGATACGCAGTATTTT | CASSLGGVTDTQYF
. | TRBJ2-5 | . | TRBV29-1 | TGCAGCGTTGGATCCAGGGAGACCCAGTACTTC | CSVGSRETQYF
. | TRBJ2-7 | TRBD1 | TRBV29-1 | TGCAGCGTTGAAGGGGGGACAGGGGGCCCCTACGAGCAGTACTTC | CSVEGGTGGPYEQYF
. | TRBJ2-2 | TRBD1 | TRBV25-1 | TGTGCCAGCGCATCCGGGACAGCGACACTCACCGGGGAGCTGTTTTTT | CASASGTATLTGELFF
. | TRBJ2-5 | . | TRBV12-5 | TGTGCTAGTGCCTTGGGGGCGACAATAAAAGAGACCCAGTACTTC | CASALGATIKETQYF
. | TRBJ1-5 | TRBD1 | TRBV7-2 | TGTGCCAGCAGCCCCGGACAGGGGGCATATCAGCCCCAGCATTTT | CASSPGQGAYQPQHF
. | TRBJ2-7 | TRBD2 | TRBV7-9 | TGTGCCAGCAGCACGGGACTAGCGGGAGTTCCGTCCTACGAGCAGTACTTC | CASSTGLAGVPSYEQYF
few | TRBJ2-5 | TRBD2 | TRBV9 | TGTGCCAGCAGCGTAGAAGCGGGAGTGAAAGAGACCCAGTACTTC | CASSVEAGVKETQYF
few | TRBJ1-6 | . | TRBV5-4 | TGTGCCAGCAGCTTGTCAGGGGCTAATTCACCCCTCCACTTT | CASSLSGANSPLHF
. | TRBJ2-1 | TRBD1 | TRBV4-3 | TGCGCCAGCAGCCCGCGACAGGGTCGACAGAATGAGCAGTTCTTC | CASSPRQGRQNEQFF
few | TRBJ2-7 | TRBD2 | TRBV11-2 | TGTGCCAGCAGCCCTGTGGGCGGGAGTGAGGAGCAGTACTTC | CASSPVGGSEEQYF
few | TRBJ2-3 | . | TRBV7-9 | TGTGCCAGCAGCTTAGTAGTCAGGGGAGCAGATACGCAGTATTTT | CASSLVVRGADTQYF
. | TRBJ2-7 | . | TRBV29-1 | TGCAGCGTTGTGGGCTTCCCAGGCCTCTCCTACGAGCAGTACTTC | CSVVGFPGLSYEQYF
. | TRBJ2-1 | . | TRBV28 | TGTGCCAGCAGCTACGGTGGAGACTCCTACAATGAGCAGTTCTTC | CASSYGGDSYNEQFF
. | TRBJ2-5 | . | TRBV5-1 | TGCGCCAGCAGCTTGGACAGACTACAAGAGACCCAGTACTTC | CASSLDRLQETQYF
. | TRBJ2-1 | . | TRBV7-2 | TGTGCCAGCAATGTACACTCCTACAATGAGCAGTTCTTC | CASNVHSYNEQFF
few | TRBJ1-1 | . | TRBV7-9 | TGTGCCGCCGGGGGATCGATGAACACTGAAGCTTTCTTT | CAAGGSMNTEAFF
few | TRBJ1-1 | . | TRBV7-9 | TGTGCCAGCAGCTTACTCTCCCCCCGGAACACTGAAGCTTTCTTT | CASSLLSPRNTEAFF
few | TRBJ2-7 | TRBD2 | TRBV7-2 | TGTGCCAGCAGCCGTCATAGCGGGAGGGCGGGTGAGCAGTACTTC | CASSRHSGRAGEQYF
. | TRBJ2-2 | . | TRBV7-8 | TGTGCCAGCAGCTTAGGGTTTCGGACTTCCATGACCGGGGAGCTGTTTTTT | CASSLGFRTSMTGELFF
medium-sized | TRBJ1-4 | . | TRBV19 | TGTGCCAGTAGTTCGTTGAAAACAGGACGCAATGAAAAACTGTTTTTT | CASSSLKTGRNEKLFF
. | TRBJ2-1 | TRBD2 | TRBV19 | TGTGCCAGTAGTAGGACTAGCGGGAGGGTGGTCGATGAGCAGTTCTTC | CASSRTSGRVVDEQFF
few | TRBJ2-7 | TRBD2 | TRBV19 | TGTGCCAGTAGTTTGGTAGCGGGCTACGAGCAGTACTTC | CASSLVAGYEQYF
few | TRBJ1-5 | . | TRBV2 | TGTGCCAGCAGTGAAGACAGGGAAACACGGCCCCAGCATTTT | CASSEDRETRPQHF
. | TRBJ1-5 | . | TRBV28 | TGTGCCAGCAGTCAGGGAGGGGGAGGTCAGCCCCAGCATTTT | CASSQGGGGQPQHF
. | TRBJ2-2 | . | TRBV18 | TGTGCCAGCTCACCACAACCTTCGGGACACGTAGACGGGGAGCTGTTTTTT | CASSPQPSGHVDGELFF
. | TRBJ2-1 | . | TRBV5-1 | TGCGCCAGCAGCTTGGTAGGGCAGGGTTACAATGAGCAGTTCTTC | CASSLVGQGYNEQFF
few | TRBJ1-2 | . | TRBV6-6 | TGTGCCAGCAGTGAGGACAGTTTAGGCTATGGCTACACCTTC | CASSEDSLGYGYTF
few | TRBJ1-6 | . | TRBV10-1 | TGCGCCAGCAGTGGACGGGGTCAACTGGAACCACATTCACCCCTCCACTTT | CASSGRGQLEPHSPLHF
. | TRBJ2-7 | TRBD2 | TRBV27 | TGTGCCAGCAGTTCGTTAACTAGCGGAAGCTACGAGCAGTACTTC | CASSSLTSGSYEQYF
. | TRBJ1-5 | TRBD1 | TRBV4-1 | TGCGCCAGCAGCCAAACTTTGGGACAGGGTTATCAGCCCCAGCATTTT | CASSQTLGQGYQPQHF
. | TRBJ2-1 | TRBD2 | TRBV15 | TGTGCCACCAGCAGAGATCGATGGGGCGGGAGCTCCTACAATGAGCAGTTCTTC | CATSRDRWGGSSYNEQFF
. | TRBJ1-1 | TRBD1 | TRBV5-6 | TGTGCCAGCAGCGGTAACAGGGGGATCACTGAAGCTTTCTTT | CASSGNRGITEAFF
. | TRBJ2-4 | . | TRBV6-6 | TGTGCCAGCAGGGGTTCCAGGGCCCAGGGGAACATTCAGTACTTC | CASRGSRAQGNIQYF
. | TRBJ1-5 | . | TRBV28 | TGTGCCAGCATGGACACCCTACATCAGCCCCAGCATTTT | CASMDTLHQPQHF
. | TRBJ1-2 | TRBD1 | TRBV5-1 | TGCGCCAGCAGCTCAACAGGGGGTGGGAGCTACGGCTACACCTTC | CASSSTGGGSYGYTF
. | TRBJ2-2 | . | TRBV7-9 | TGTGCCAGCACCCAGAACACCGGGGAGCTGTTTTTT | CASTQNTGELFF
. | TRBJ1-4 | . | TRBV9 | TGTGCCAGCAGCGGGGCTGCAACTAATGAAAAACTGTTTTTT | CASSGAATNEKLFF
. | TRBJ1-1 | . | TRBV27 | TGTGCCAGCAGTGTTGACAGGATGAACACTGAAGCTTTCTTT | CASSVDRMNTEAFF
few | TRBJ2-2 | TRBD1 | TRBV19 | TGTGCCAGTAGTATCGGACAGGGCTTGGAGCTGTTTTTT | CASSIGQGLELFF
. | TRBJ2-1 | TRBD2 | TRBV29-1 | TGCAGCGTGCGGACTAGCCCTGTCTACAATGAGCAGTTCTTC | CSVRTSPVYNEQFF
. | TRBJ2-3 | TRBD1 | TRBV29-1 | TGCAGCGTCAACCGGGACAGGGGGGTAGATACGCAGTATTTT | CSVNRDRGVDTQYF
. | TRBJ2-3 | TRBD2 | TRBV7-9 | TGTGCCAGCAGCTTAGCTAGACTAGCACCCGTTACGCAGTATTTT | CASSLARLAPVTQYF
. | TRBJ2-2 | TRBD2 | TRBV28 | TGTGCCAGCAGTTGGGGGGGGAGGGAGACCGGGGAGCTGTTTTTT | CASSWGGRETGELFF
. | TRBJ2-1 | . | TRBV9 | TGTGCCAGCAGCGCTTCTACGAGCGGGTTGGGCTACAATGAGCAGTTCTTC | CASSASTSGLGYNEQFF
. | TRBJ2-4 | . | TRBV27 | TGTGCCAGCATGACACTAGCCAAAAACATTCAGTACTTC | CASMTLAKNIQYF
. | TRBJ2-7 | . | TRBV7-9 | TGTGCCAGCAGCTTAAATTACTACGAGCAGTACTTC | CASSLNYYEQYF